The present entry profiles one T cell receptor beta chain with its context. This entry belongs to a study of long-term antiretroviral therapy in people with HIV. At survey level, the immunoSEQ assay was run in its v3.0 version. The data were produced by immunoSEQ multiplex PCR, yet TCRdb's version contains in-frame clones alone and is incomplete. The sample comprises about 20,000 clones, 75% to 90% of which are singletons, and around a tenth rests with the top ten. V lost 2 bases and J 3 bases, leaving 5 bases between the germline ends. The V gene's germline CDR1 is MNHEY and CDR2 SVGAGI. The CDR3 is made up of 13 amino acids.

This clonotype was obtained from a woman in her forties with HIV. V and J are TRBV6-5 and TRBJ1-5, with D hard to call. Sequencing was performed on unsorted PBMCs, taken 0.2 years after starting antiretroviral therapy. CDR3 amino acids: CASSYAHNQPQHF. As DNA, the CDR3 is TGTGCCAGCAGTTACGCACACAATCAGCCCCAGCATTTT.